This T cell receptor beta chain was identified during a study of human T cells and chemical hapten exposure. Broader study findings: Expanded TCRs produced significantly more large CDR3 similarity clusters than controls did. Donor immune responses may differ from healthy people's, since all donors had alopecia.

The time point: patch test 3, about 24 weeks after DPC sensitization. Treatment described: therapeutic diphenylcyclopropenone sensitization with weekly scalp DPC. People who gave samples had alopecia, were 18 to 70 years old, and were suitable for DPC. Germline CDR1 and CDR2: SGHVS and FQNEAQ. This CDR3 contains 15 residues. V lost 5 bases, J lost 8 bases, and 19 bases lay in between. This clonotype was found many times. What it binds is not known. The study used a library that attached unique molecular identifiers to individual cDNA molecules. TCRdb processed the RACE reads anew with MiXCR; each CDR3 protein has one entry. The repertoire includes some 90,000 distinct CDR3 sequences, 11% of them detected once, and about 1% sits in the top ten.

This TCR came from a woman in her 30s with alopecia areata. Some clones in this sample may be carry-over from other donors' samples. The sequencing used whole blood, collected in connection with sensitization to the hapten diphenylcyclopropenone (DPC). This rearrangement joins TRBV7-8 to TRBJ2-1; the D gene could be TRBD1 or TRBD2 (5 bases each). The CDR3 spells CASSLFGREKDEQFF. CDR3 sequence (DNA): TGTGCCAGCAGCCTTTTTGGCAGGGAGAAGGATGAGCAGTTCTTC.